The 27 T cell receptor beta chains reported below all come from one sample, sequenced in a study of blood T cell repertoires in COVID-19 (dated by TCRdb to the early 2020s). The method was the immunoSEQ multiplex PCR assay. TCRdb stores this immuneACCESS table with in-frame sequences only. Part of the clones is absent; in the studies checked, under half of the shortfall reflects unresolved V genes, and no reason is known for the rest. The sample yields roughly 41,000 clones; 70% to 90% were counted once. The ten most abundant clones make up 10% to 15% of the sample. Sequencing was carried out using peripheral blood. These receptors were collected from a man in his fifties or sixties with active COVID-19.

The chain joins TRBV18 to TRBJ1-1; D uncertain. Germline V CDR1 and CDR2: KGHSH, LQKENI. With 1 base removed from V and 1 base from J, the gap between germline ends came to 10 bases. This CDR3 region has 15 residues. The DNA for the CDR3 is TGTGCCAGCTCACCACTGCCCTTAGAGAACACTGAAGCTTTCTTT. Translated, it gives CASSPLPLENTEAFF.

V gene TRBV7-2 combines with J gene TRBJ2-7, with 8 bases identical to TRBD1. Trimming at V came to 5 bases and at J to 3 bases, leaving 9 bases not matched to a gene. Germline values: CDR1 SGHTA, CDR2 FQGNSA. The CDR3 sequence is 15 residues long. This CDR3 is CASSEPGQAFYEQYF. CDR3 nucleotide sequence: TGTGCCAGCAGCGAACCGGGACAGGCGTTCTACGAGCAGTACTTC.

The chain joins TRBV4-1 to TRBJ2-1; tentative D call: TRBD1 (6 bases). This CDR3 is built from 14 residues. Trimming removed 6 bases from V and 4 bases from J, with 13 bases in between. CDR1 is MGHRA and CDR2 is YSYEKL in the germline V gene. The CDR3 coding sequence is TGCGCCAGCAGAACAGGGTTAGGATACAATGAGCAGTTCTTC. Translated: CASRTGLGYNEQFF.

The chain has TRBV15 and TRBJ2-7; 8 bases align to TRBD1. The length of the CDR3 is 14 residues. The germline V gene has CDR1 LNHNV and CDR2 YYDKDF (reference sequence). V shed 5 bases and J 6 bases; nucleotides not matched to a gene: 9. The chain's CDR3 is CATSFSQGAGEQYF. The CDR3 nucleotides read TGTGCCACCAGCTTCAGCCAGGGGGCGGGCGAGCAGTACTTC.

This chain links TRBV6-6 with TRBJ2-7; tentatively, D is TRBD1 (6 bases). This CDR3 spans 15 amino acids. Germline V gene sequence: CDR1 MNHNY, CDR2 SVGAGI (reference sequence). The germline V and J ends were trimmed by 2 bases and 0 bases, with 11 bases remaining between them. CDR3 sequence: CASSYRQGSSYEQYF. The CDR3 DNA follows: TGTGCCAGCAGTTACCGTCAGGGGAGCTCCTACGAGCAGTACTTC.

The count of this clone is one. The chain couples TRBV7-3 to TRBJ2-3; the D gene is possibly TRBD1 (6 bases). Looked up from germline, CDR1 is SGHTA and CDR2 is FQGTGA. The CDR3 spans 16 residues. Trimming pared 2 bases from V and 2 bases from J, leaving 14 bases between. Written as DNA, the CDR3 is TGTGCCAGCAGCTTAGGGGGCCCGGTCCACACAGATACGCAGTATTTT. Translated, it gives CASSLGGPVHTDTQYF.

The chain is built from TRBV5-8 and TRBJ2-7; possibly TRBD1 for D (6 bases). Trimming removed 0 bases from V and 0 bases from J, with 13 bases in between. CDR1 and CDR2 (germline): SGHTS, YDEGEE. The CDR3 runs to 16 residues. The CDR3 protein is CASSLGDNWSSYEQYF. In nucleotides, the CDR3 is TGTGCCAGCAGCTTGGGGGACAACTGGAGCTCCTACGAGCAGTACTTC.

This chain links TRBV11-2 with TRBJ1-5; 7 bases map to TRBD1. V lost 6 bases, J lost 2 bases, and 4 bases stayed unmatched. The V gene's germline CDR1 is SGHAT and CDR2 FQNNGV. CDR3 size: 14 residues. CDR3 sequence reads: CASSSQGGNQPQHF. The CDR3 nucleotides are TGTGCCAGCAGTTCTCAGGGGGGCAATCAGCCCCAGCATTTT. Variable domain in full (rest from reference TRBV11-2 and TRBJ1-5): EAGVAQSPRYKIIEKRQSVAFWCNPISGHATLYWYQQILGQGPKLLIQFQNNGVVDDSQLPKDRFSAERLKGVDSTLKIQPAKLEDSAVYLCASSSQGGNQPQHFGDGTRLSIL.

V usage is TRBV6-5 and J usage is TRBJ2-7; TRBD1 aligns across 10 bases. CDR1 and CDR2 from the germline V gene are MNHEY and SVGAGI. The ends lost 8 bases at V and 6 bases at J; junction bases unmatched: 10. This CDR3 has 14 amino acids. The DNA for the CDR3 is TGTGCCAGCCGTTCCGGGACAGGGGAAGGCGAGCAGTACTTC. The encoded protein is CASRSGTGEGEQYF.

V usage is TRBV2 and J usage is TRBJ1-1; D might be TRBD1 (5 bases). Per germline, CDR1 SNHLY and CDR2 FYNNEI. The V and J ends lost 2 bases and 3 bases respectively, with 10 bases between them. This CDR3 comprises 14 residues. CDR3 bases: TGTGCCAGCAGTGAATTCAGGGCCTACACTGAAGCTTTCTTT. This translates into CASSEFRAYTEAFF.

This chain connects TRBV24-1 to TRBJ2-1; the D gene is possibly TRBD2 (6 bases). The length of the CDR3 is 16 residues. Trimming removed 3 bases from V and 0 bases from J, with 11 bases in between. The V gene's germline CDR1 is KGHDR and CDR2 SFDVKD. CDR3 residues: CATSDPAGSSYNEQFF. The CDR3 DNA follows: TGTGCCACCAGTGATCCGGCGGGGAGCTCCTACAATGAGCAGTTCTTC.

The DNA for the CDR3 is TGTGCCAGCAGTTTAGGGGCAATATACGAGCAGTACTTC. This gives the protein CASSLGAIYEQYF. The chain carries TRBV12-3 or TRBV12-4 and TRBJ2-7; no clear D gene. The CDR3 has 13 amino acids. V lost 1 base and J lost 4, with 8 bases in between.

The chain links TRBV28 to TRBJ2-2; 10 nucleotides match TRBD1. Germline loops: CDR1 MDHEN, CDR2 SYDVKM. There are 18 residues in the CDR3. The V and J ends lost 5 bases and 3 bases, in that order; junction bases with no gene match: 12. The CDR3 sequence: CASSPSAGTGVHTGELFF. The CDR3 bases are TGTGCCAGCAGTCCCTCAGCGGGGACAGGGGTACACACCGGGGAGCTGTTTTTT.

This sequence joins TRBV27 and TRBJ2-1, with 10 bases aligning to TRBD1. Germline CDR1 is MNHEY and CDR2 is SMNVEV (reference sequence). The CDR3 runs to 19 residues. The trim removed 4 bases at V and 3 bases at J, leaving 15 bases unmatched. CDR3 DNA: TGTGCCAGCAGTTCCCCGGGACAGGGGATGAGATTTAGCTACAATGAGCAGTTCTTC. This codes for CASSSPGQGMRFSYNEQFF.

This clone was found a few times. The J gene is TRBJ2-7, the V gene TRBV6-2 or TRBV6-3; TRBD2 matches 13 bases. The CDR3 spans 17 residues. The V and J ends lost 0 bases and 5 bases, in that order; junction bases with no gene match: 7. Germline lookup yields CDR1 MNHEY and CDR2 SVGEGT. The chain's CDR3 is CASSYSIGGLAGDEQYF. The CDR3 nucleotides are TGTGCCAGCAGTTACTCGATTGGAGGACTAGCGGGAGACGAGCAGTACTTC.

CDR3 sequence reads: CASSLSSPGQGTEAFF. The CDR3 DNA reads TGCGCCAGCAGCTTGAGCTCCCCGGGACAGGGGACTGAAGCTTTCTTT. The chain couples TRBV5-1 to TRBJ1-1; 10 positions match TRBD1. The CDR3 totals 16 residues. Germline assignment: CDR1 SGHRS and CDR2 YFSETQ. The J segment lost 5 bases and the V segment lost 1 base, leaving 8 bases of the junction unmatched. The complete variable domain, with remaining parts taken from reference TRBV5-1 and TRBJ1-1, reads KAGVTQTPRYLIKTRGQQVTLSCSPISGHRSVSWYQQTPGQGLQFLFEYFSETQRNKGNFPGRFSGRQFSNSRSEMNVSTLELGDSALYLCASSLSSPGQGTEAFFGQGTRLTVV.

The chain combines TRBV20-1 with TRBJ1-2, with no clear D. CDR1 DFQATT and CDR2 SNEGSKA come from the germline V gene (reference sequence). Trimming removed 6 bases from V and 8 bases from J, with 10 bases in between. The CDR3 runs to 10 residues. CDR3 loop: CSAEGRGYTF. The CDR3 coding sequence is TGCAGTGCCGAGGGAAGGGGCTACACCTTC.

The rearrangement joins TRBV28 to TRBJ1-2; TRBD1 might be the D (5 bases). Germline-derived CDR1 and CDR2 are MDHEN and SYDVKM. The CDR3 spans 13 residues. V was shortened by 8 bases and J by 3 bases, with 13 bases between the two germline ends. The CDR3, as DNA: TGTGCCAGCTTTAGGGGCTCGGACTATGGCTACACCTTC. Translating it yields CASFRGSDYGYTF.

The V and J genes are TRBV19 and TRBJ2-7; 10 nucleotides agree with TRBD1. Germline V gene sequence: CDR1 LNHDA, CDR2 SQIVND (reference sequence). This CDR3 is built from 15 residues. Unmatched junction bases numbered 10, after V lost 5 bases and J lost 6 bases. The CDR3 bases are TGTGCCAGTAGTGCCCCGGACAGGGGGACCTCCGAGCAGTACTTC. Residues: CASSAPDRGTSEQYF. The full variable domain, completed using reference TRBV19 and TRBJ2-7, is DGGITQSPKYLFRKEGQNVTLSCEQNLNHDAMYWYRQDPGQGLRLIYYSQIVNDFQKGDIAEGYSVSREKKESFPLTVTSAQKNPTAFYLCASSAPDRGTSEQYFGPGTRLTVT.

This chain uses TRBV5-1 with TRBJ2-7; TRBD1 agrees at 8 bases. CDR3 size: 15 residues. With V trimmed by 0 bases and J by 2 bases, 4 bases remained unmatched. Germline CDR1 reads SGHRS; CDR2 reads YFSETQ. The CDR3 DNA sequence: TGCGCCAGCAGCTTGGGCAGGGGGCCCCCCTACGAGCAGTACTTC. This gives the protein CASSLGRGPPYEQYF. Based on the CDR3 plus reference TRBV5-1 and TRBJ2-7, the full variable domain is KAGVTQTPRYLIKTRGQQVTLSCSPISGHRSVSWYQQTPGQGLQFLFEYFSETQRNKGNFPGRFSGRQFSNSRSEMNVSTLELGDSALYLCASSLGRGPPYEQYFGPGTRLTVT.

The chain has TRBV9 and TRBJ2-2, with 7 bases aligning to TRBD1. CDR1 and CDR2 from the germline V gene are SGDLS and YYNGEE. V was clipped by 4 bases and J by 1 base; unmatched bases: 7. The CDR3 contains 16 residues. The DNA of the CDR3 is TGTGCCAGCAGCCCTCGGGACAGCCAGAACACCGGGGAGCTGTTTTTT. Translation gives CASSPRDSQNTGELFF.

The chain combines TRBV6-6 with TRBJ1-1; the D gene is possibly TRBD1 (6 bases). This CDR3 region has 16 residues. Germline V gene lookup returns CDR1 MNHNY and CDR2 SVGAGI (reference sequence). Trimming left V 0 bases short and J 0 bases short, with 11 bases between. For the CDR3, the DNA is TGTGCCAGCAGTTACTCGATCGGGACACTGAACACTGAAGCTTTCTTT. Encoded protein: CASSYSIGTLNTEAFF.

On this clone itself: The junction does not match germline at one end; this may be a read error. This chain links TRBV29-1 with TRBJ2-7; D is perhaps TRBD1 (6 bases). Germline CDR1 reads SQVTM; CDR2 reads ANQGSEA. The CDR3 consists of 9 residues. The DNA of the CDR3 is TGCAGCGTTGACCTCAGGGGTAGCTTC. Its translation: CSVDLRGSF.

The chain recombines TRBV9 with TRBJ1-4; D not resolved. The germline CDR1 and CDR2 sequences are SGDLS and YYNGEE. The CDR3 totals 15 residues. Trimming stripped 0 bases from V and 7 bases from J, with 13 bases between. CDR3 amino acids: CASSVAPNSIEKLFF. For the CDR3, the DNA is TGTGCCAGCAGCGTAGCCCCAAACAGTATTGAAAAACTGTTTTTT.

The rearrangement uses TRBV28 and TRBJ2-5; possibly TRBD2 for D (6 bases). The CDR3 is made up of 15 amino acids. Trimming took 6 bases from V and 0 from J, leaving 14 bases between them. The V gene's germline CDR1 is MDHEN and CDR2 SYDVKM. Here the CDR3 reads CASSPRLVNQETQYF. The CDR3 DNA follows: TGTGCCAGCAGCCCTCGACTAGTCAACCAAGAGACCCAGTACTTC.

V gene TRBV19 combines with J gene TRBJ2-3; D is unresolved. V shed 5 bases and J shed 4 bases, with 13 bases lying between them. The CDR3 consists of 14 residues. Germline CDR1 LNHDA, CDR2 SQIVND (reference sequence). The CDR3 spells CASSAVNAPDTQYF. In DNA, the CDR3 is TGTGCCAGTAGTGCGGTTAATGCGCCAGATACGCAGTATTTT.

V usage is TRBV5-6 and J usage is TRBJ2-1; 7 positions agree with TRBD2. CDR3 length equals 14 residues. Germline V gives CDR1 SGHDT, CDR2 YYEEEE. The trim removed 4 bases at V and 2 bases at J, leaving 3 bases unmatched. The CDR3 region is CASSQSGAYNEQFF. The DNA of the CDR3 is TGTGCCAGCAGCCAGAGCGGGGCCTACAATGAGCAGTTCTTC.